This entry describes one T cell receptor beta chain. The data were obtained in a study of graft-versus-host responses after intestinal transplantation. Study-level background: Transplants were multivisceral, liver-intestinal, or isolated intestinal.

Data came from immunoSEQ multiplex PCR; TCRdb stores just in-frame clones and leaves some out. This table has around 19,000 clones, approximately 46% appearing once. This clonotype originated in a human patient who received an intestinal transplant. The sequencing here drew on alloreactive CD4+ T cells from a mixed lymphocyte reaction culture, taken before intestinal transplant. Described subset: CFSE-low proliferating T cells sorted from approximately 6-day pre-transplant mixed lymphocyte reaction (GvH or HvG direction).

CDR3 residues: CASSPGAFF. The CDR3 DNA follows: TGTGCCAGTAGTCCGGGGGCTTTCTTT. The J gene is TRBJ1-1, the V gene TRBV19; D not resolved. This CDR3 spans 9 amino acids. The germline CDR1 and CDR2 sequences are LNHDA and SQIVND (reference sequence). Trimming stripped 5 bases from V and 11 bases from J, with 6 bases between.